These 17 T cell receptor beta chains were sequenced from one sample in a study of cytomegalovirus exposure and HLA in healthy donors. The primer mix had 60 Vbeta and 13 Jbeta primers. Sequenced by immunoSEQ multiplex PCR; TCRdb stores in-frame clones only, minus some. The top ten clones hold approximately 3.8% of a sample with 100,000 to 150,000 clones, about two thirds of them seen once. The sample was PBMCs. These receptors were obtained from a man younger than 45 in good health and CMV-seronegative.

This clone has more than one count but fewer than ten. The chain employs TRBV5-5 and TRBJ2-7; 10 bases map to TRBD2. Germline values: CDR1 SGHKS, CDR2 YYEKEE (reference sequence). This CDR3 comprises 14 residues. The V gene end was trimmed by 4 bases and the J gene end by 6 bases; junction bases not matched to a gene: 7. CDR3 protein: CASSGWASGGEQYF. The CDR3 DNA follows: TGTGCCAGCAGCGGATGGGCTAGCGGGGGCGAGCAGTACTTC.

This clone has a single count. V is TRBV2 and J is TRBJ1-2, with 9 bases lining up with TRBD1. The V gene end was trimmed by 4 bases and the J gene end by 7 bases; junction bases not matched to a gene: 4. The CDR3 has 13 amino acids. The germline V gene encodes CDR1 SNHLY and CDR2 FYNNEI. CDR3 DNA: TGTGCCAGCAGTGCGGGACAGGGTGGTGGCTACACCTTC. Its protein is CASSAGQGGGYTF.

CDR3 DNA: TGTGCCAGCAGCTTAATCTCCTCGGATACGCAGTATTTT. Translation gives CASSLISSDTQYF. The chain uses TRBV7-9 and TRBJ2-3; D is unclear. V was clipped by 2 bases and J by 6 bases, with 9 bases between them. CDR1 is SEHNR, CDR2 FQNEAQ, per germline (reference sequence). The CDR3 extends over 13 amino acids. Complete variable domain (other parts from reference TRBV7-9 and TRBJ2-3): DTGVSQNPRHKITKRGQNVTFRCDPISEHNRLYWYRQTLGQGPEFLTYFQNEAQLEKSRLLSDRFSAERPKGSFSTLEIQRTEQGDSAMYLCASSLISSDTQYFGPGTRLTVL.

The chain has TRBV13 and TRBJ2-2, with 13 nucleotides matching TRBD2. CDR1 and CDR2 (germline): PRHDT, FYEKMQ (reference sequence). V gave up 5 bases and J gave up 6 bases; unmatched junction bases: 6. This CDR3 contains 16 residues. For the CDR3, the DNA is TGTGCCAGCAGCCAAACTAGCGGGGGGGCCGCCGGGGAGCTGTTTTTT. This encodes CASSQTSGGAAGELFF.

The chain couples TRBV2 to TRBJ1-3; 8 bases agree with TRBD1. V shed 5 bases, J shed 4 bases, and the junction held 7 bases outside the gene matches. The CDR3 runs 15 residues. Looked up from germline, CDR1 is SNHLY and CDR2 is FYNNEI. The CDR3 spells CASSTGTGAGNTIYF. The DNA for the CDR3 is TGTGCCAGCAGTACCGGGACAGGAGCCGGAAACACCATATATTTT.

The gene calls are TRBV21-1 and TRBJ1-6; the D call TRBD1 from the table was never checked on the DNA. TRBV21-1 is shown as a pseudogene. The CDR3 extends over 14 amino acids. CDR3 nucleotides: TGTGCCAGCAGCCCGGACAGAAATAATTCACCCCTCCACTTT. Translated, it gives CASSPDRNNSPLHF.

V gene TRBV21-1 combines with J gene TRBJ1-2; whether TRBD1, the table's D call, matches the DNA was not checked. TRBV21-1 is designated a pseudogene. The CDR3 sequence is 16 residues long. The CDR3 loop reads CASSQRWGLGDYGYTF. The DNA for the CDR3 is TGTGCCAGCAGCCAAAGATGGGGGCTTGGAGACTATGGCTACACCTTC.

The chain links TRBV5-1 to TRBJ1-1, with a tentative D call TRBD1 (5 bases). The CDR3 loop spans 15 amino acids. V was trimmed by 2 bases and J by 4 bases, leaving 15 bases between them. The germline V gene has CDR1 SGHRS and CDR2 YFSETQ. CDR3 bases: TGCGCCAGCAGCTTAAATGGGGGGAGAGCCACTGAAGCTTTCTTT. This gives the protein CASSLNGGRATEAFF.

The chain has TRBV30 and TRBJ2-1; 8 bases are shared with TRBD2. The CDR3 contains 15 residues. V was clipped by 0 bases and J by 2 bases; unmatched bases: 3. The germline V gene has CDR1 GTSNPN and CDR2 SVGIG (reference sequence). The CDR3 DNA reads TGTGCCTGGAGTGTGTACGGGGGGGCCTACAATGAGCAGTTCTTC. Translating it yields CAWSVYGGAYNEQFF.

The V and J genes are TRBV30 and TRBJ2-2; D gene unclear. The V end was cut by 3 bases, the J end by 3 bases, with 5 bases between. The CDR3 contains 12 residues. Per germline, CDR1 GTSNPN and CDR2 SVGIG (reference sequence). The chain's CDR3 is CAWSFDTGELFF. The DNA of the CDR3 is TGTGCCTGGAGCTTTGACACCGGGGAGCTGTTTTTT.

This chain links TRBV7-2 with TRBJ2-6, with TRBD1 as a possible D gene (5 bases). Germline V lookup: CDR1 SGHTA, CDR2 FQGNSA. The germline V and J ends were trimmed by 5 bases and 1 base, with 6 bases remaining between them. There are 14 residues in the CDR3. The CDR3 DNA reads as TGTGCCAGCAGCGGACAATCTGGGGCCAACGTCCTGACTTTC. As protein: CASSGQSGANVLTF.

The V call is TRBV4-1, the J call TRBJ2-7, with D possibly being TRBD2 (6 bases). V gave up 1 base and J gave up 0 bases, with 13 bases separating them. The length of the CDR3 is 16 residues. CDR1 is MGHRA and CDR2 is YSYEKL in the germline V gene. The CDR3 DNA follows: TGCGCCAGCAGCCAAGGGTTCACGGGGGACTCCTACGAGCAGTACTTC. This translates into CASSQGFTGDSYEQYF.

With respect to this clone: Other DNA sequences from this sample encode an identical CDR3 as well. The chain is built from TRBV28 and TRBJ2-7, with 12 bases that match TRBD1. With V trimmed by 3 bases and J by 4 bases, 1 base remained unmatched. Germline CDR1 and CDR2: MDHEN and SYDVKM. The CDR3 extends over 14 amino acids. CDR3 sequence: CASSLGQGAYEQYF. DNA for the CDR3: TGTGCCAGCAGTTTGGGACAGGGGGCGTACGAGCAGTACTTC.

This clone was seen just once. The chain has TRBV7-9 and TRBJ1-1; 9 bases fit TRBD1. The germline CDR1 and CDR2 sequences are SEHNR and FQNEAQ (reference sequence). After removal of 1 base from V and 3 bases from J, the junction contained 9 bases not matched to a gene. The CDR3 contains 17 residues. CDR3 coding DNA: TGTGCCAGCAGCTTAGGGAGGACAGGGGAGAGCGACACTGAAGCTTTCTTT. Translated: CASSLGRTGESDTEAFF.

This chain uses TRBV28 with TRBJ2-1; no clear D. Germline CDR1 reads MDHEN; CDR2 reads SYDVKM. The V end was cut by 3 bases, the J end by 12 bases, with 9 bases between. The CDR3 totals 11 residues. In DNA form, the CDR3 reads TGTGCCAGCAGTTTTCTGTCTTCGCAGTTCTTC. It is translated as CASSFLSSQFF.

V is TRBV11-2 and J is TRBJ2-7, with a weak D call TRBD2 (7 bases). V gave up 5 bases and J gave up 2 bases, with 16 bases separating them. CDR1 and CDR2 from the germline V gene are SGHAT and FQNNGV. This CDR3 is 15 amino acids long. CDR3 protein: CASSPGGPHTYEQYF. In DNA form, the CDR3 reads TGTGCCAGCAGCCCCGGGGGGCCTCATACCTACGAGCAGTACTTC.

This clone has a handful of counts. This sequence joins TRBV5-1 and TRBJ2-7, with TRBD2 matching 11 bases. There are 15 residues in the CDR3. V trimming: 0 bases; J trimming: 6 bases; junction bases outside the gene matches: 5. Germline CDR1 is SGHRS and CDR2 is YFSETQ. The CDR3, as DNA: TGCGCCAGCAGCTTGGGGGGACTAGCGGCCTCCGAGCAGTACTTC. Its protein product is CASSLGGLAASEQYF.